This T cell receptor beta chain was observed in a study of cytomegalovirus exposure and HLA in healthy donors. Regarding the study as a whole: Sequencing probably produced one cluster of sequence variants that were highly shared. Immune exposure information available was restricted to CMV serostatus.

Note on this clone: What it binds is unknown.

Primers for the PCR totalled 60 Vbeta and 13 Jbeta. The protocol was immunoSEQ multiplex PCR, while the TCRdb copy is restricted to in-frame clones and leaves out a portion. This sample has about 130,000 clones, with over 60% found just once. This sequence originates from a woman in her thirties or forties in good health and CMV-seropositive. The sequenced material came from PBMCs.

CDR3 sequence reads: CASSPRDSAYGYTF. The CDR3 DNA follows: TGTGCCAGCAGCCCTCGGGACTCGGCGTATGGCTACACCTTC. V and J are TRBV7-9 and TRBJ1-2, with a tentative D call TRBD1 (5 bases). V was cut by 5 bases and J by 5 bases, with 15 bases left in between. The length of the CDR3 is 14 residues. Germline lookup yields CDR1 SEHNR and CDR2 FQNEAQ (reference sequence).